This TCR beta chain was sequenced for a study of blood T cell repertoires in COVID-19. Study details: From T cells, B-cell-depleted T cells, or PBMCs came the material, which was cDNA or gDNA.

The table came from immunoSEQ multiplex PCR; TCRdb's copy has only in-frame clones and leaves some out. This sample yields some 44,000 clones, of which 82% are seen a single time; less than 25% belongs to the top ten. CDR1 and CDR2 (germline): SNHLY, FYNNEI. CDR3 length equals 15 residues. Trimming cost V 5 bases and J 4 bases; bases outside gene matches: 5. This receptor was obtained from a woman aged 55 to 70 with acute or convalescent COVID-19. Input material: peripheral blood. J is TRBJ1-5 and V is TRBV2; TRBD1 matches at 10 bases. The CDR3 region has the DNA TGTGCCAGCAGTCCCGGACAGGGGGGTAATCAGCCCCAGCATTTT. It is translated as CASSPGQGGNQPQHF.